A selection of T cell receptor beta chains follows, all from one sample in a study of early stage breast cancer tumors. Assay: immunoSEQ multiplex PCR; the TCRdb copy retains only in-frame clones and omits some. The table has around 40,000 clones, around 68% seen once. The specimen sequenced was blood. These receptors originate from a person between 60 and 69 years old with breast cancer. Both conserved end residues are part of each CDR3. A D gene is named only where the DNA matches it firmly. Size values are once, few and many counts, or a class for expanded clones, and some rows have none.

TRBV10-3	TRBJ1-5	NA	TRBD1	TGTGCCATCAGTGTGGACAGGGGGCCCAATCAGCCCCAGCATTTT	CAISVDRGPNQPQHF
TRBV5-8	TRBJ2-7	NA	NA	TGTGCCAGCAGCTTGGGAGGGGATGCGAGCGAGCAGTACTTC	CASSLGGDASEQYF
TRBV10-3	TRBJ1-1	NA	NA	TGTGCCATCAGTGCGGGGGTTAGAGAAGCTTTCTTT	CAISAGVREAFF
TRBV2	TRBJ1-2	few	TRBD1	TGTGCCAGCAGGATGGACAGGCCCTATGGCTACACCTTC	CASRMDRPYGYTF
TRBV27	TRBJ2-7	NA	NA	TGTGCCAGCAGTCCCGGGACCGGCTACGAGCAGTACTTC	CASSPGTGYEQYF
TRBV13	TRBJ1-6	once	NA	TGTGCCAGCGGGTCACCCCTCCACTTT	CASGSPLHF
TRBV5-6	TRBJ1-1	few	TRBD1	TGTGCCAGCAGCCCGGACAGGGCCTTAATGAACACTGAAGCTTTCTTT	CASSPDRALMNTEAFF
TRBV2	TRBJ2-2	few	NA	TGTGCCAGCACCGTAGGTTGGGCCGGGGAGCTGTTTTTT	CASTVGWAGELFF
TRBV15	TRBJ2-1	once	TRBD2	TGTGCCACCAGCACGTCCATGACTTGGGGAGGGAGAGGTGAGCAGTTCTTC	CATSTSMTWGGRGEQFF
TRBV5-5	TRBJ1-1	NA	NA	TGTGCCAGCTCCCCCGAGAGACGTACAGCTTTCTTT	CASSPERRTAFF
TRBV9	TRBJ2-1	NA	TRBD2	TGTGCCAGCAGCCCCCGTAGCGGGAGCTCCTACAATGAGCAGTTCTTC	CASSPRSGSSYNEQFF
TRBV4-1	TRBJ2-2	NA	TRBD1	TGCGCCAGCAGCCCACTACGGACAGGGCAAGGTGGGGAGCTGTTTTTT	CASSPLRTGQGGELFF
TRBV6-4	TRBJ1-6	NA	TRBD1	TGTGCCAGCAGCCGGACGACAGGGCATTCACCCCTCCACTTT	CASSRTTGHSPLHF
TRBV9	TRBJ2-3	NA	NA	TGTGCCAGCAGCGTAGCGGACGCGACGCAGTATTTT	CASSVADATQYF
TRBV30	TRBJ1-1	NA	NA	TGTGCCTGGAGGCACCCCGGGGCCAGGGTGGTGAAAACTGAAGCTTTCTTT	CAWRHPGARVVKTEAFF
TRBV5-6	TRBJ2-3	NA	TRBD1	TGTGCCAGCAGCTTCGGACAGGGTACAGATACGCAGTATTTT	CASSFGQGTDTQYF
TRBV5-1	TRBJ1-3	NA	TRBD1	TGCGCCAGCAGCCCTCATCAGACAGGGGGCTCTGGAAACACCATATATTTT	CASSPHQTGGSGNTIYF
TRBV6-5	TRBJ1-5	NA	NA	TGTGCCAGCGGGTCTTCACAATATCAGCCCCAGCATTTT	CASGSSQYQPQHF
TRBV18	TRBJ2-7	NA	TRBD1	TGTGCCAGCTCAACCGCCGGGACAGGGGGCCACGAGCAGTACTTC	CASSTAGTGGHEQYF
TRBV13	TRBJ1-3	few	NA	TGTGCCAGCAGCTTAGTGTGGGGCCCAGTTTTTGGAAACACCATATATTTT	CASSLVWGPVFGNTIYF
TRBV18	TRBJ1-2	NA	NA	TGTGCCAGCTCACCTAACACAGGGCGATATGGCTACACCTTC	CASSPNTGRYGYTF
TRBV9	TRBJ2-7	NA	TRBD2	TGTGCCAGCAGCCCCCAAGCGGGACGGTACGAGCAGTACTTC	CASSPQAGRYEQYF
TRBV10-3	TRBJ1-4	NA	NA	TGTGCCATCAGTGTGGTCTATGACGAAAAACTGTTTTTT	CAISVVYDEKLFF
TRBV5-5	TRBJ1-4	NA	NA	TGTGCCAGCATGAGGCAGCCCAGTAATGAAAAACTGTTTTTT	CASMRQPSNEKLFF
TRBV28	TRBJ1-5	NA	NA	TGTGCCAGCAGTTTTCTTCCCAGGGCTCAGCCCCAGCATTTT	CASSFLPRAQPQHF
TRBV6-1	TRBJ1-4	NA	NA	TGTGCCAGCAGTGAAGGCCATCGGTTTAATGAAAAACTGTTTTTT	CASSEGHRFNEKLFF
TRBV7-3	TRBJ2-3	NA	NA	TGTGCCAGCAGCGACCGTGGGCTGGCCACAGATACGCAGTATTTT	CASSDRGLATDTQYF
TRBV5-4	TRBJ1-2	once	TRBD1	TGTGCCAGCAGCTCCCTAGGACAGGGCTATGGCTACACCTTC	CASSSLGQGYGYTF
TRBV27	TRBJ1-2	NA	NA	TGTGCCAGCAGCCGCCGGGGAGCTAACTATGGCTACACCTTC	CASSRRGANYGYTF
TRBV7-5	TRBJ1-2	NA	NA	TGTGCCAGAAGCCCAGGAGGTTTCGAGGGAGCGTACTATGGCTACACCTTC	CARSPGGFEGAYYGYTF
TRBV5-1	TRBJ1-1	NA	NA	TGCGCCAGCAGCTTGGGAGGCAGCAACACTGAAGCTTTCTTT	CASSLGGSNTEAFF
TRBV27	TRBJ2-2	NA	NA	TGTGCCAGCAGTTTAATCGGAACCACCGGGGAGCTGTTTTTT	CASSLIGTTGELFF
TRBV7-7	TRBJ2-7	NA	TRBD2	TGTGCTAGCAGCCAAGCTAGCGGGAACTCCTACGAGCAGTACTTC	CASSQASGNSYEQYF
TRBV5-6	TRBJ2-7	NA	TRBD2	TGTGCCAGCAGCTTGGTCCCGGGGGGGGCAGCGTCCTACGAGCAGTACTTC	CASSLVPGGAASYEQYF
TRBV30	TRBJ1-4	NA	TRBD1	TGTGCCTGGTGGGACAGCCCTTCTAATGAAAAACTGTTTTTT	CAWWDSPSNEKLFF
TRBV4-1	TRBJ2-3	NA	NA	TGCGCCAGCAGCCAAACCCCTGCAGGGGTTCCGACAGATACGCAGTATTTT	CASSQTPAGVPTDTQYF
TRBV5-1	TRBJ1-3	NA	NA	TGCGCCAGCAGCCGGGGGGCTTCGCGGGCTGGAAACACCATATATTTT	CASSRGASRAGNTIYF
TRBV11-3	TRBJ1-3	once	NA	TGTGCCAGCAGCTTCTCGGGAGGGCCTGGAAACACCATATATTTT	CASSFSGGPGNTIYF
TRBV30	TRBJ1-1	few	NA	TGTGCCTGGAGCGACATAGGATACACTGAAGCTTTCTTT	CAWSDIGYTEAFF
TRBV6-5	TRBJ1-6	NA	NA	TGTGCCAGCAGTTACGAACCCTATCGCACCCTCCACTTT	CASSYEPYRTLHF
TRBV29-1	TRBJ1-1	NA	TRBD1	TGCAGCGGGGGAGCAGGGGGAGTGAACACTGAAGCTTTCTTT	CSGGAGGVNTEAFF
TRBV7-2	TRBJ2-7	NA	NA	TGTGCCAGCAGCCCGGGGCCATTAAGGAGCTCCTACGAGCAGTACTTC	CASSPGPLRSSYEQYF
TRBV2	TRBJ1-1	once	NA	TGTGCCAGCAGTCACGACACCCGATGGGCTTTCTTT	CASSHDTRWAFF
TRBV6-5	TRBJ2-7	NA	TRBD1	TGTGCCATAACGGACAGGGGAACCTACGAGCAGTACTTC	CAITDRGTYEQYF
TRBV2	TRBJ1-6	few	NA	TGTGCCAGCGGTCCGGATAATTCACCCCTCCACTTT	CASGPDNSPLHF
TRBV27	TRBJ2-3	once	TRBD2	TGTGCCAGCAGGAATTATCACGTGGAGGGAGGGTGGACGCAGTATTTT	CASRNYHVEGGWTQYF
TRBV6-5	TRBJ1-1	NA	NA	TGTGCCAGCAGTTACTCGCCACCTCGGGAAAATAGGGCTTTCTTT	CASSYSPPRENRAFF
TRBV9	TRBJ1-5	NA	NA	TGTGCCAGCAGCTTAGGAGGATCGAGCAATCAGCCCCAGCATTTT	CASSLGGSSNQPQHF
TRBV9	TRBJ1-1	NA	NA	TGTGCCAGCAGCGTAATTCCGGGAGTAGGGCCCAAAACTGAAGCTTTCTTT	CASSVIPGVGPKTEAFF
TRBV2	TRBJ1-2	once	NA	TGTGCCAGCATCTCAGGGTTTTATGGCTACACCTTC	CASISGFYGYTF
TRBV5-1	TRBJ2-5	NA	NA	TGCGCCAGCAGCTTTGCCGTGGGGGAGACCCAGTACTTC	CASSFAVGETQYF
TRBV27	TRBJ2-7	NA	TRBD1	TGTGCCAGCAGTTTGGGACAGGGGGCCTACGAGCAGTACTTC	CASSLGQGAYEQYF
TRBV6-6	TRBJ1-5	few	NA	TGTGCCAGCCTTTCGAGTAATAGCAATCAGCCCCAGCATTTT	CASLSSNSNQPQHF